This T cell receptor (beta chain) derives from a study of shared clonotypes between healthy human individuals. Regarding the study as a whole: When compared with the clonotypes that were shared by all four sorted-subset donors, the non-shared clonotypes turned out to have lower generation probabilities.

Per the study methods: ImmunoSEQ output held junction-only sequences without quality scores, so filtering differed. Profiled with immunoSEQ multiplex PCR; TCRdb holds only in-frame clones, not every one. D and trimming were read from the DNA, whereas the V and J calls and clone size are those reported in that table. The sample has approximately 1.1 million clones, roughly 74% seen once. The study drew all its donors from Caucasian adults living in Nashville, Tennessee. For this clone: Its specificity is not known.

Per germline, CDR1 MDHEN and CDR2 SYDVKM. Trimming stripped 11 bases from V and 0 bases from J, with 16 bases between. This CDR3 region has 15 residues. This receptor was identified in a man between 18 and 29 years old in good health. Some clones in this sample may be carry-over from other donors' samples. Sequenced input: memory CD4+ T cells from PBMCs. Subset here: CD45RA-negative fraction. The chain uses TRBV28 and TRBJ1-4, with D uncertain. In nucleotides, the CDR3 is TGTGCCGGGAAACGACGGGGAGCAACTAATGAAAAACTGTTTTTT. This sequence encodes CAGKRRGATNEKLFF.